This entry is about one TCR beta chain. Its cognate antigen is unknown. This sample was included in a study of Ad26.COV2.S vaccination and SARS-CoV-2 variants. Points from the study as a whole: Post-vaccination breadth of spike-specific CD8+ and CD4+ T cell responses was reportedly substantial.

CDR1 and CDR2 (germline): LNHDA, SQIVND (reference sequence). The CDR3 runs to 16 residues. V shed 0 bases and J shed 3 bases, with 14 bases lying between them. Assay used: immunoSEQ multiplex PCR; TCRdb lists only in-frame clones, some missing. The table shows some 460,000 clones, with 70% to 90% occurring only once. Treatment specified: about 20 received Ad26.COV2.S at low or high dose, single or two shots; several received placebo; per-sample allocation not given. The samples were gathered on day 63 after the first injection of vaccine or placebo. The rearrangement joins TRBV19 to TRBJ1-1, with a tentative D call TRBD1 (6 bases). The sequenced sample was peripheral blood, obtained in a trial of Ad26.COV2.S vaccine versus placebo. The receptor was isolated from a person aged 18-60 years who received the Ad26.COV2.S COVID-19 vaccine or a placebo. The CDR3 DNA reads TGTGCCAGTAGTATAGATGGCGGGGGCGCGGACACTGAAGCTTTCTTT. Amino acids: CASSIDGGGADTEAFF.